Below are 30 T cell receptor beta chains sequenced from a single sample in a study of patients and donors after allogeneic stem cell transplantation. TCRdb redid the calling of the RT-PCR reads with MiXCR, one entry per CDR3 protein. The data hold about a million distinct CDR3 sequences, with over 15% observed a single time. The sequenced sample was blood, either unsorted or a sorted T cell fraction (not recorded which). Receptors were obtained from a human donor who was either an allogeneic HSCT recipient or a stem cell or donor lymphocyte infusion donor (not recorded which). It is not recorded whose cells these are; they may come from a transplant donor.

The chain joins TRBV7-7 to TRBJ2-3; TRBD2 aligns across 13 bases. Germline V gene sequence: CDR1 SSHAT, CDR2 FNYEAQ (reference sequence). The CDR3 length is 19 residues. The V gene end was trimmed by 5 bases and the J gene end by 0 bases; junction bases not matched to a gene: 11. The CDR3 DNA reads as TGTGCCAGCAGCCCCGGACTAGCGGGAGCTAGGAGTAGCACAGATACGCAGTATTTT. Amino acids: CASSPGLAGARSSTDTQYF.

The table lists this clonotype with a few counts. This chain uses TRBV5-4 with TRBJ2-1, with 8 bases lining up with TRBD2. This CDR3 contains 15 residues. V shed 1 base and J 7 bases; nucleotides not matched to a gene: 7. Germline-derived CDR1 and CDR2 are SGHNT and YYREEE (reference sequence). CDR3 protein: CASSLILAEINEQFF. CDR3 DNA: TGTGCCAGCAGCTTGATACTAGCGGAGATTAATGAGCAGTTCTTC.

This clonotype was picked up many times. The chain recombines TRBV4-3 with TRBJ2-1; TRBD2 is a possible D gene (7 bases). V shed 0 bases and J shed 7 bases, with 16 bases lying between them. Germline CDR1 and CDR2: LGHNA and YSLEER. There are 16 residues in the CDR3. CDR3 sequence: CASSQELGGGSNEQFF. In nucleotides, the CDR3 is TGCGCCAGCAGCCAAGAACTAGGGGGGGGCTCGAATGAGCAGTTCTTC.

This clonotype came up a few times. The V and J genes are TRBV5-4 and TRBJ2-3; 13 positions match TRBD2. The CDR3 consists of 16 residues. Germline CDR1 and CDR2: SGHNT and YYREEE (reference sequence). After removal of 4 bases from V and 5 bases from J, the junction contained 7 bases not matched to a gene. In DNA, the CDR3 is TGTGCCAGCAGCCACGGACTAGCGGGGGTGGAAGATACGCAGTATTTT. This translates into CASSHGLAGVEDTQYF.

This clonotype was observed a handful of times. The V and J genes are TRBV6-2 or TRBV6-3 and TRBJ1-1, with unresolved D. Trimming removed 10 bases at V and 4 bases at J, with 16 bases between. Germline V gene sequence: CDR1 MNHEY, CDR2 SVGEGT. The CDR3 is 13 amino acids. This chain's CDR3 is CATQREGITEAFF. CDR3 sequence (DNA): TGTGCCACACAACGGGAGGGTATCACTGAAGCTTTCTTT.

The J gene is TRBJ2-5, the V gene TRBV28; D call uncertain. Germline CDR1 and CDR2: MDHEN and SYDVKM. The V end was cut by 4 bases, the J end by 1 base, with 16 bases between. The CDR3 is 16 amino acids. In nucleotides, the CDR3 is TGTGCCAGCAGTTCCTCATGGGAAGGGCCCCAAGAGACCCAGTACTTC. Translation: CASSSSWEGPQETQYF.

This clonotype was observed a few times. V gene TRBV29-1 combines with J gene TRBJ1-2, with unresolved D. Germline V gene lookup returns CDR1 SQVTM and CDR2 ANQGSEA. The CDR3 totals 11 residues. The V end lost 4 bases, the J end lost 8 bases, and 11 bases lay between the germline ends. This CDR3 reads CSVVGVRGYTF. In DNA, the CDR3 is TGCAGCGTTGTTGGGGTTCGAGGCTACACCTTC.

This clonotype was counted many times. The chain has TRBV5-1 and TRBJ2-2; no clear D. Trimming shortened V by 5 bases and J by 0 bases, and 5 bases separated the two germline ends. Germline CDR1 reads SGHRS; CDR2 reads YFSETQ. This CDR3 spans 13 amino acids. The CDR3 is CASRTTNTGELFF. The CDR3 DNA reads TGCGCCAGCAGGACAACGAACACCGGGGAGCTGTTTTTT.

This sequence joins TRBV25-1 and TRBJ1-1, with D possibly being TRBD1 (6 bases). In germline, CDR1 is MGHDK, CDR2 SYGVNS. V was clipped by 7 bases and J by 0 bases, with 12 bases between them. The CDR3 is made up of 14 amino acids. Here the CDR3 DNA reads TGTGCCAGCACCCACGCAGGGGTGAACACTGAAGCTTTCTTT. Translation: CASTHAGVNTEAFF.

The J gene is TRBJ2-5, the V gene TRBV24-1, with D perhaps TRBD1 or TRBD2 (6 bases each). V gave up 0 bases and J gave up 4 bases, with 14 bases separating them. The CDR3 runs 16 residues. Germline V CDR1 and CDR2: KGHDR, SFDVKD. DNA for the CDR3: TGTGCCACCAGTGATTTGGGGAGAGGGGGAGGAGAGACCCAGTACTTC. Translating gives CATSDLGRGGGETQYF.

The rearrangement links TRBV20-1 to TRBJ2-7; 9 bases fit TRBD2. Germline-derived CDR1 and CDR2 are DFQATT and SNEGSKA (reference sequence). J lost 0 bases, V lost 4 bases, and 10 bases had no gene match. This CDR3 comprises 16 residues. The CDR3 sequence is CSAMGKGSGSSYEQYF. The CDR3 DNA sequence: TGCAGTGCTATGGGCAAGGGTAGCGGGAGCTCCTACGAGCAGTACTTC.

This clonotype was seen a handful of times. V usage is TRBV12-3 or TRBV12-4 and J usage is TRBJ2-1; the match to TRBD2 covers 7 bases. Trimming took 5 bases from V and 8 from J; bases not matched to a gene: 18. The CDR3 is 17 residues long. CDR3 coding DNA: TGTGCCAGCAGTCCCGGCGGATTGAGCGGGGCAATTTATGAGCAGTTCTTC. Translated, it gives CASSPGGLSGAIYEQFF.

This clonotype showed up just a few times. This sequence joins TRBV29-1 and TRBJ1-2, with no clear D. CDR1 and CDR2 (germline): SQVTM, ANQGSEA. The CDR3 extends over 12 amino acids. The V gene lost 0 bases and the J gene lost 8 bases, with 10 bases spanning the gap. CDR3 DNA: TGCAGCGTTGAAGACCTGACCGGGGGCTACACCTTC. Protein: CSVEDLTGGYTF.

The chain recombines TRBV6-2 or TRBV6-3 with TRBJ2-2; D not certain. The CDR3 length is 14 residues. Trimming took off 6 bases at V and 1 base at J, with 9 bases between the two ends. The germline V gene encodes CDR1 MNHEY and CDR2 SVGEGT. The CDR3 loop is CASRRRQNTGELFF. The CDR3 DNA follows: TGTGCCAGCAGACGTAGACAGAACACCGGGGAGCTGTTTTTT.

V and J are TRBV29-1 and TRBJ2-2; possible D gene TRBD1, 6 bases. This CDR3 has 14 amino acids. CDR1 is SQVTM and CDR2 is ANQGSEA in the germline V gene. V lost 3 bases, J lost 2 bases, and 10 bases lay in between. CDR3: CSVEAGANTGELFF. CDR3 coding DNA: TGCAGCGTTGAGGCAGGGGCCAACACCGGGGAGCTGTTTTTT.

The V call is TRBV13, the J call TRBJ1-1; D unclear. Germline CDR1 and CDR2: PRHDT and FYEKMQ (reference sequence). This CDR3 spans 12 amino acids. V dropped 5 bases and J dropped 4 bases, with 8 bases sitting between them. The CDR3 DNA follows: TGTGCCAGCAGCGACCCGGGCACTGAAGCTTTCTTT. Amino acid sequence: CASSDPGTEAFF.

This clonotype turned up a few times. The chain uses TRBV6-1 and TRBJ2-3; D possibly corresponds to TRBD2 (5 bases). There are 16 residues in the CDR3. Per the germline V gene, CDR1 is MNHNS and CDR2 is SASEGT. V lost 2 bases to trimming and J lost 4 bases, with 16 bases between them. The CDR3 region has the DNA TGTGCCAGCAGTGAACCCTCGCGGGCCGGTTCAGATACGCAGTATTTT. This codes for CASSEPSRAGSDTQYF.

This clonotype was counted between two and nine times. This chain connects TRBV20-1 to TRBJ2-7; 11 nucleotides line up with TRBD2. Trimming cost V 1 base and J 3 bases; bases outside gene matches: 8. Germline CDR1 DFQATT, CDR2 SNEGSKA (reference sequence). The CDR3 has 16 residues. CDR3 bases: TGCAGTGCTAGAGGACCCAGACTAGCGGGGCACTACGAGCAGTACTTC. It is translated as CSARGPRLAGHYEQYF.

This clonotype was detected only a few times. The rearrangement uses TRBV5-1 and TRBJ2-5; D tentatively reads TRBD1 or TRBD2 (5 bases each). Germline V lookup: CDR1 SGHRS, CDR2 YFSETQ. The CDR3 is 14 amino acids. Trimming left V 4 bases short and J 5 bases short, with 15 bases between. CDR3 region: CASSPWDGGETQYF. The CDR3 DNA reads TGCGCCAGCAGCCCATGGGACGGCGGGGAGACCCAGTACTTC.

This chain uses TRBV19 with TRBJ1-2, with 8 nucleotides matching TRBD1. V lost 1 base, J lost 3 bases, and 7 bases stayed unmatched. The CDR3 spans 16 residues. Per germline, CDR1 LNHDA and CDR2 SQIVND (reference sequence). CDR3 in DNA: TGTGCCAGTAGTATAGCCGCGGACAGGGCCTACTATGGCTACACCTTC. Its translation: CASSIAADRAYYGYTF.

The sample holds many counts of this clonotype. The V call is TRBV7-2, the J call TRBJ2-7, with D perhaps TRBD2 (5 bases). Trimming took off 5 bases at V and 3 bases at J, with 20 bases between the two ends. CDR1 is SGHTA, CDR2 FQGNSA, per germline. This CDR3 is 16 amino acids long. The CDR3 nucleotides are TGTGCCAGCAGCCACCCACTAGGGAGTTTAAACTACGAGCAGTACTTC. This sequence encodes CASSHPLGSLNYEQYF.

In its sample, this clonotype was seen a few times. The rearrangement links TRBV5-1 to TRBJ1-2; 8 positions agree with TRBD1. The CDR3 runs to 15 residues. V lost 4 bases, J lost 6 bases, and 11 bases stayed unmatched. From germline, CDR1 is SGHRS and CDR2 YFSETQ. The CDR3 DNA is TGCGCCAGCAGCCCGGACGGACAGGGAGATGATGGCTACACCTTC. Its translation is CASSPDGQGDDGYTF.

This chain joins TRBV2 and TRBJ2-7, with 7 bases matching TRBD1. CDR3 length: 13 residues. CDR1 is SNHLY and CDR2 is FYNNEI in the germline V gene. Trimming cost V 10 bases and J 3 bases; bases outside gene matches: 9. CDR3 in amino acids: CAMYRGESYEQYF. The CDR3 DNA reads TGTGCCATGTACAGGGGAGAAAGCTACGAGCAGTACTTC.

This clonotype was seen many times. The chain is built from TRBV21-1 and TRBJ1-2. TRBV21-1 is a known pseudogene. The CDR3 contains 13 residues. The CDR3 spells CASSTVYSYGYTF. CDR3 sequence (DNA): TGTGCCAGCAGCACGGTGTATAGCTATGGCTACACCTTC.

The J gene is TRBJ2-1, the V gene TRBV27; 8 bases map to TRBD2. Looked up from germline, CDR1 is MNHEY and CDR2 is SMNVEV (reference sequence). The CDR3 runs 15 residues. The J segment lost 7 bases and the V segment lost 6 bases, leaving 11 bases of the junction unmatched. CDR3 protein: CASRSRGAGGNEQFF. CDR3 coding DNA: TGTGCCAGCAGGTCTCGGGGCGCGGGAGGAAATGAGCAGTTCTTC.

The chain carries TRBV3-1 and TRBJ2-1; 15 bases are shared with TRBD2. This CDR3 has 14 residues. V shed 8 bases and J 10 bases; nucleotides not matched to a gene: 6. In germline, CDR1 is LGHDT, CDR2 YNNKEL (reference sequence). CDR3: CASRTSGGAEEQFF. Written as DNA, the CDR3 is TGTGCCAGCCGGACTAGCGGGGGGGCCGAGGAGCAGTTCTTC.

The V call is TRBV7-9, the J call TRBJ1-6; 7 nucleotides align to TRBD1. V was pared by 5 bases and J by 7 bases, with 14 bases of the junction left unmatched. Germline-derived CDR1 and CDR2 are SEHNR and FQNEAQ (reference sequence). The CDR3 has 17 residues. The CDR3 DNA sequence: TGTGCCAGCAGCCCGCAACAGGGGAAGGGGTTGAATTCACCCCTCCACTTT. Translation gives CASSPQQGKGLNSPLHF.

The chain joins TRBV20-1 to TRBJ2-2; 7 bases fit TRBD2. The CDR3 sequence is 16 residues long. Trimming cost V 0 bases and J 4 bases; bases outside gene matches: 8. Germline CDR1 reads DFQATT; CDR2 reads SNEGSKA (reference sequence). The CDR3 region has the DNA TGCAGTGCTAGAGAAGGGAGGGCAGGGACCACCGGGGAGCTGTTTTTT. It yields the protein CSAREGRAGTTGELFF.

The rearrangement uses TRBV20-1 and TRBJ2-1, with 10 bases matching TRBD2. Germline loops: CDR1 DFQATT, CDR2 SNEGSKA (reference sequence). Trimming at V came to 0 bases and at J to 9 bases, leaving 8 bases not matched to a gene. The CDR3 extends over 15 amino acids. The CDR3 spells CSARERGLASGEQFF. As DNA, the CDR3 is TGCAGTGCTAGAGAACGGGGACTAGCGTCCGGTGAGCAGTTCTTC.

This clonotype was found a few times. This chain uses TRBV29-1 with TRBJ1-1, with D tentatively TRBD1 (5 bases). Trimming left V 5 bases short and J 1 base short, with 17 bases between. The CDR3 has 15 amino acids. CDR1 is SQVTM and CDR2 is ANQGSEA in the germline V gene. CDR3 sequence (DNA): TGCAGCGTTACCGATTTGATGGGGCCGAACACTGAAGCTTTCTTT. Translation: CSVTDLMGPNTEAFF.